One and the same sample provided the 19 T cell receptor beta chains below, sequenced in a study of T cell repertoires in cytomegalovirus infection. One entry per CDR3 protein results from TCRdb running MiXCR on the reads. The data show tens of thousands of distinct CDR3 sequences, about a fifth seen once. These TCRs are of unknown antigen specificity. The sequences come from CD8+ T cells from cultured PBMCs, collected from culture after CMV antigen stimulation. These receptors came from a human donor in good health (CMV status not recorded). Some clones in this sample may be carry-over from other donors' samples.

This rearrangement joins TRBV7-2 to TRBJ2-5; unclear D gene. The CDR3 loop spans 15 amino acids. With 1 base removed from V and 4 bases from J, the gap between germline ends came to 13 bases. CDR1 and CDR2 (germline): SGHTA, FQGNSA. The chain's CDR3 is CASSLGSALIETQYF. CDR3 sequence (DNA): TGTGCCAGCAGCTTAGGAAGCGCTTTAATAGAGACCCAGTACTTC.

The table lists this clonotype with a few counts. V and J are TRBV7-6 and TRBJ2-4; TRBD1 matches at 8 bases. V lost 6 bases and J lost 0; bases outside the gene matches: 7. In germline, CDR1 is SGHVS, CDR2 FNYEAQ. The length of the CDR3 is 16 residues. For the CDR3, the DNA is TGTGCCAGCAGTCCCGACAGGGGCATAGCCAAAAACATTCAGTACTTC. It specifies CASSPDRGIAKNIQYF.

This clonotype appeared a few times. This sequence joins TRBV28 and TRBJ2-7, with TRBD2 as a possible D gene (5 bases). Germline CDR1 reads MDHEN; CDR2 reads SYDVKM. The CDR3 covers 16 residues. The ends were cut back, 1 base at V and 5 bases at J, with 18 bases in the middle. The CDR3 sequence: CASSLSRSGSSNEQYF. Here the CDR3 DNA reads TGTGCCAGCAGTTTATCTCGGAGTGGGAGTTCCAACGAGCAGTACTTC. The variable domain in full, completed from reference TRBV28 and TRBJ2-7, reads DVKVTQSSRYLVKRTGEKVFLECVQDMDHENMFWYRQDPGLGLRLIYFSYDVKMKEKGDIPEGYSVSREKKERFSLILESASTNQTSMYLCASSLSRSGSSNEQYFGPGTRLTVT.

V and J are TRBV6-2 or TRBV6-3 and TRBJ2-7, with 8 bases identical to TRBD2. The CDR3 has 16 residues. With 0 bases clipped from V and 4 bases from J, the junction kept 8 bases outside the gene matches. Looked up from germline, CDR1 is MNHEY and CDR2 is SVGEGT. The CDR3: CASSYSNLAGWYEQYF. DNA of the CDR3: TGTGCCAGCAGTTACTCGAACCTAGCGGGTTGGTACGAGCAGTACTTC.

This clonotype was picked up a small number of times. The genes are TRBV12-3 or TRBV12-4 and TRBJ2-1, with 11 bases matching TRBD2. J gave up 11 bases and V 7 bases, and 10 bases lay outside the gene matches. The CDR3 is 14 amino acids. CDR3 nucleotide sequence: TGTGCCAGCACCCGATCGGGACTAGCGGTGCAGCAGTTCTTC. It yields the protein CASTRSGLAVQQFF.

The genes are TRBV11-2 and TRBJ2-3; a weak D match, TRBD2 (7 bases). Germline lookup yields CDR1 SGHAT and CDR2 FQNNGV. The V gene lost 4 bases and the J gene lost 1 base, with 18 bases spanning the gap. CDR3 length: 17 residues. CDR3 bases: TGTGCCAGCAGCTACGATTACCGGGGGGCACGCACAGATACGCAGTATTTT. The encoded protein is CASSYDYRGARTDTQYF.

This clonotype was detected a few times. The chain combines TRBV4-1 with TRBJ1-4, with 7 bases that match TRBD1. V dropped 2 bases and J dropped 5; count of bases not matched to a gene: 5. The CDR3 extends over 15 amino acids. Germline CDR1 is MGHRA and CDR2 is YSYEKL. The CDR3 loop is CASSQSGQENEKLFF. The CDR3 nucleotides are TGCGCCAGCAGCCAAAGCGGACAGGAGAATGAAAAACTGTTTTTT.

Comment on this clonotype: Germline and junction disagree at one end, which may indicate a read error. This chain connects TRBV6-2 or TRBV6-3 to TRBJ2-1; D may be TRBD1 (6 bases). The CDR3 sequence is 13 residues long. The germline V gene has CDR1 MNHEY and CDR2 SVGEGT. The CDR3 region has the DNA TGTGCCAGCAGTTACGGGGGCTACCATGAGCAGTTCTTC. Encoded protein: CASSYGGYHEQFF.

This clonotype occurred a few times. The chain couples TRBV9 to TRBJ1-2; D possibly corresponds to TRBD1 (5 bases). V shed 0 bases and J shed 5 bases, with 17 bases lying between them. The CDR3 runs 16 residues. CDR1 SGDLS and CDR2 YYNGEE come from the germline V gene. DNA for the CDR3: TGTGCCAGCAGCGTAGGTTCAGGGAGTGGTTCATATGGCTACACCTTC. Protein: CASSVGSGSGSYGYTF.

This clonotype was seen many times. The rearrangement links TRBV7-2 to TRBJ1-5; 8 nucleotides match TRBD1. The CDR3 runs to 15 residues. Germline V gene data show CDR1 as SGHTA and CDR2 as FQGNSA. With V trimmed by 1 base and J by 6 bases, 5 bases remained unmatched. CDR3 in DNA: TGTGCCAGCAGCTTAGTTGGACAGGGAGGTCAGCCCCAGCATTTT. Translation gives CASSLVGQGGQPQHF.

The V call is TRBV4-3, the J call TRBJ1-1, with 8 positions matching TRBD1. CDR3 length: 14 residues. Germline V lookup: CDR1 LGHNA, CDR2 YSLEER. With 4 bases clipped from V and 1 base from J, the junction kept 2 bases outside the gene matches. The CDR3 protein is CASSPTGGNTEAFF. For the CDR3, the DNA is TGCGCCAGCAGCCCCACAGGGGGGAACACTGAAGCTTTCTTT.

The table lists this clonotype with a few counts. The gene calls are TRBV7-2 and TRBJ2-3; no firm D call. This CDR3 is 15 amino acids long. Trimming cost V 4 bases and J 5 bases, with 16 bases left between them. The germline V gene has CDR1 SGHTA and CDR2 FQGNSA. CDR3 DNA: TGTGCCAGCAGCTCCCAAGACGGGTACCTAGATACGCAGTATTTT. Translated: CASSSQDGYLDTQYF.

The gene calls are TRBV18 and TRBJ1-2; a weak D match, TRBD1 (5 bases). Trimming removed 1 base at V and 0 bases at J, with 12 bases between. This CDR3 comprises 16 residues. CDR1 and CDR2 from the germline V gene are KGHSH and LQKENI. DNA of the CDR3: TGTGCCAGCTCACCACTTAGGGCAGGGACTAACTATGGCTACACCTTC. Translated: CASSPLRAGTNYGYTF.

The chain has TRBV7-2 and TRBJ2-1, with a weak D call TRBD2 (6 bases). V lost 0 bases and J lost 2, with 11 bases in between. The CDR3 is 16 residues long. The V gene's germline CDR1 is SGHTA and CDR2 FQGNSA. This CDR3 is CASSLAARGPYNEQFF. CDR3 coding DNA: TGTGCCAGCAGCTTAGCGGCGCGGGGACCCTACAATGAGCAGTTCTTC.

This clonotype was detected only a few times. The V and J genes are TRBV7-2 and TRBJ2-7, with D possibly being TRBD2 (6 bases). Germline V lookup: CDR1 SGHTA, CDR2 FQGNSA. The CDR3 has 13 residues. V was pared by 5 bases and J by 6 bases, with 14 bases between. The CDR3 spells CASSSGRSGEQYF. DNA of the CDR3: TGTGCCAGCAGCAGCGGGCGGTCCGGCGAGCAGTACTTC.

The V and J genes are TRBV7-3 and TRBJ2-7; D remains ambiguous. Germline V CDR1 and CDR2: SGHTA, FQGTGA. Trimming removed 4 bases from V and 3 bases from J, with 4 bases in between. The CDR3 is made up of 11 amino acids. Here the CDR3 DNA reads TGTGCCAGCAGCTATAACTACGAGCAGTACTTC. Its protein is CASSYNYEQYF.

The rearrangement joins TRBV6-2 or TRBV6-3 to TRBJ2-7; 9 bases fit TRBD1. Germline V CDR1 and CDR2: MNHEY, SVGEGT. The CDR3 runs 14 residues. Trimming removed 1 base from V and 2 bases from J; junction bases left unmatched: 0. CDR3 sequence reads: CASSYWTGAYEQYF. For the CDR3, the DNA is TGTGCCAGCAGTTACTGGACAGGGGCCTACGAGCAGTACTTC.

This clonotype has only a few counts. J is TRBJ1-4 and V is TRBV7-9; D may be TRBD1 (5 bases). This CDR3 contains 16 residues. Trimming pared 5 bases from V and 4 bases from J, leaving 17 bases between. Germline CDR1 reads SEHNR; CDR2 reads FQNEAQ (reference sequence). The CDR3 is CASSGGRGRHNEKLFF. The DNA for the CDR3 is TGTGCCAGCAGCGGGGGACGAGGCAGGCATAATGAAAAACTGTTTTTT. Combining the CDR3 with reference TRBV7-9 and TRBJ1-4 gives the whole variable domain DTGVSQNPRHKITKRGQNVTFRCDPISEHNRLYWYRQTLGQGPEFLTYFQNEAQLEKSRLLSDRFSAERPKGSFSTLEIQRTEQGDSAMYLCASSGGRGRHNEKLFFGSGTQLSVL.

This clonotype was detected a few times. The CDR3 region has the DNA TGTGCCAGCACCCCCGGGTTAATTCACACTGAAGCTTTCTTT. Protein: CASTPGLIHTEAFF. V usage is TRBV12-3 or TRBV12-4 and J usage is TRBJ1-1; unclear D gene. V was cut by 7 bases and J by 3 bases, with 15 bases left in between. The CDR3 sequence is 14 residues long.